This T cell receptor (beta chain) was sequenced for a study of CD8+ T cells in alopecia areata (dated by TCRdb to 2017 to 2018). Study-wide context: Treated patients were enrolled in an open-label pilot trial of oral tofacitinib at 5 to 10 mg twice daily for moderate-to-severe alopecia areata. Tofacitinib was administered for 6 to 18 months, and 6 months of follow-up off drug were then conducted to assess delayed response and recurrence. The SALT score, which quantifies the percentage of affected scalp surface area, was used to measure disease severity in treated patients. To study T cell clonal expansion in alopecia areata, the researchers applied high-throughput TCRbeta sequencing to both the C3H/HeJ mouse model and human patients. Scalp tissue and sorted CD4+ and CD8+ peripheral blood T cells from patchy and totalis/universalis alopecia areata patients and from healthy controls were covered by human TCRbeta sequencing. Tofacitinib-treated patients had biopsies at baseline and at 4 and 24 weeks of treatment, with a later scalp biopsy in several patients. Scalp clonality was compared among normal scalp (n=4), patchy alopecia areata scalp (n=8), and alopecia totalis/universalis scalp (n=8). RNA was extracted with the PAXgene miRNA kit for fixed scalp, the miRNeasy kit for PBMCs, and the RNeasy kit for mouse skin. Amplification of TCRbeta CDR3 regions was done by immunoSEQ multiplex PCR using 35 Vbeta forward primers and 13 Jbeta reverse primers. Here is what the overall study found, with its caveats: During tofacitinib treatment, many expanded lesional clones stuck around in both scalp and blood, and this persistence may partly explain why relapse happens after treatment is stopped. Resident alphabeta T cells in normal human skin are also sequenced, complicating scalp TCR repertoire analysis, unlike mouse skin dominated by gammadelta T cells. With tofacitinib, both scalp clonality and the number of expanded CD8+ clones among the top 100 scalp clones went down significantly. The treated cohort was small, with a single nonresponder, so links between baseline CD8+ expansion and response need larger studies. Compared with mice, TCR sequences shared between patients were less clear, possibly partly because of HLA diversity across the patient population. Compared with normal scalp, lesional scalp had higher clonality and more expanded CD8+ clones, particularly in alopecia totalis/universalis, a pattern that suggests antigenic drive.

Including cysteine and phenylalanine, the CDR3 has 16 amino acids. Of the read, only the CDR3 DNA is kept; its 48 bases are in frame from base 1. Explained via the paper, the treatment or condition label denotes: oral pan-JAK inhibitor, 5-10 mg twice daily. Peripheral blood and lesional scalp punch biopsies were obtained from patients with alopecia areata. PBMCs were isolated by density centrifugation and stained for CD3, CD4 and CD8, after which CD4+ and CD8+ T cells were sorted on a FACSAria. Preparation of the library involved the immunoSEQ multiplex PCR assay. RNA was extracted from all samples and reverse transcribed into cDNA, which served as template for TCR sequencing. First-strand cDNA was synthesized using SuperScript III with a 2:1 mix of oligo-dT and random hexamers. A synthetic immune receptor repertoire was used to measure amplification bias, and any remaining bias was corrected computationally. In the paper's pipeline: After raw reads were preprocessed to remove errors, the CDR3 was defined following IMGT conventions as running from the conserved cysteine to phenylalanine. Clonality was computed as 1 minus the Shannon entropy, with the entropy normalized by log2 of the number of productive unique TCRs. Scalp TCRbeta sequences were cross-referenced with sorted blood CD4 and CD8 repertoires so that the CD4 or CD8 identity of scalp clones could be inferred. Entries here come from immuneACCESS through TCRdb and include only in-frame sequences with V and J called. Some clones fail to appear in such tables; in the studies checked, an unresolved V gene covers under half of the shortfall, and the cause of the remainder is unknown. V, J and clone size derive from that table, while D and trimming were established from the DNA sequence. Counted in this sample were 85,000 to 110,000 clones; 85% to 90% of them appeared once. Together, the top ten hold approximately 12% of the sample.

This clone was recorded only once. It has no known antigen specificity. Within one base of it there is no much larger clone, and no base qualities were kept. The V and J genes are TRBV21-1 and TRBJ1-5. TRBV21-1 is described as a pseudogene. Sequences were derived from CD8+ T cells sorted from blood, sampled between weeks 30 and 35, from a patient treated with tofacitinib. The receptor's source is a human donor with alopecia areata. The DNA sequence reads TGTGCCAGCAGCAAAGTCGTCCGGCTTAGCAATCAGCCCCAGCATTTT. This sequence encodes CASSKVVRLSNQPQHF.